The clone carrying this T cell receptor beta chain was seen a handful of times. The antigen is unknown. The data derive from a study of T cells in Graves' hyperthyroidism and ophthalmopathy. Study observations and caveats: Researchers report that a 13 V-J model separated ophthalmopathy from stable hyperthyroidism.

What was amplified from RNA transcripts were TCR beta CDR3 regions. With the HTBI primer set, the TCR CDR3 went through a first round of RT-PCR. TCRdb itself ran the multiplex PCR reads through MiXCR, one entry per CDR3 protein. The sample records 96,000 or so distinct CDR3 sequences, 51% being singletons. CDR1 is SNHLY, CDR2 FYNNEI, per germline. The CDR3 runs 15 residues. V shed 4 bases and J shed 3 bases, with 14 bases lying between them. What was sequenced was blood. The sequence was collected from a woman between 40 and 50 years old with Graves' hyperthyroidism. The J gene is TRBJ2-3, the V gene TRBV2; D not certain. CDR3 in DNA: TGTGCCAGCAGTGCGACGGGCGTCTGGACAGATACGCAGTATTTT. It encodes CASSATGVWTDTQYF. The full variable domain, its missing parts supplied by reference TRBV2 and TRBJ2-3, is EPEVTQTPSHQVTQMGQEVILRCVPISNHLYFYWYRQILGQKVEFLVSFYNNEISEKSEIFDDQFSVERPDGSNFTLKIRSTKLEDSAMYFCASSATGVWTDTQYFGPGTRLTVL.